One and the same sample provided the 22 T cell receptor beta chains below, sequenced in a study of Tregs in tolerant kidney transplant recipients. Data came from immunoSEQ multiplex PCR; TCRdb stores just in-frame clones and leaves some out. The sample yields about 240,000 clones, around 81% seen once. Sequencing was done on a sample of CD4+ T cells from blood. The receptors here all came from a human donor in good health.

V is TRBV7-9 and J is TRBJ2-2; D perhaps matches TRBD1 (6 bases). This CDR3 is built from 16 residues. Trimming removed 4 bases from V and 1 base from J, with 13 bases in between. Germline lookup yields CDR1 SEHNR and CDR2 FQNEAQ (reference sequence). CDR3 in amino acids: CASSSPNRVNTGELFF. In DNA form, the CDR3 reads TGTGCCAGCAGCTCTCCAAACAGGGTGAACACCGGGGAGCTGTTTTTT.

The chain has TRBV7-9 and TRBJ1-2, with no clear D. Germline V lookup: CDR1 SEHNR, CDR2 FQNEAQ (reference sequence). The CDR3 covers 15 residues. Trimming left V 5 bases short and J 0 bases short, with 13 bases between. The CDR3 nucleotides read TGTGCCAGCAGCCCCAGGTTTTCTTCTAACTATGGCTACACCTTC. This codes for CASSPRFSSNYGYTF.

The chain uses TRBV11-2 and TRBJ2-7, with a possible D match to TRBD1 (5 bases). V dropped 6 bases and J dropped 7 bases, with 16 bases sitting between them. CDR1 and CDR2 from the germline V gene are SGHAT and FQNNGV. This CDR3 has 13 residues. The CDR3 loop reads CASRPGPQGEQYF. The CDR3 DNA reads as TGTGCCAGCAGGCCGGGCCCCCAGGGAGAGCAGTACTTC.

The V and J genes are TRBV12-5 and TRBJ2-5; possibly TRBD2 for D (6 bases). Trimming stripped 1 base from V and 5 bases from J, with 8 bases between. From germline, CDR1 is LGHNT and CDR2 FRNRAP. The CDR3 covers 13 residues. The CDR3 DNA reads TGTGCTAGTGGTTTGGGGAGGGCTGAGACCCAGTACTTC. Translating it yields CASGLGRAETQYF. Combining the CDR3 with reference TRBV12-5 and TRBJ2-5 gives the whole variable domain DARVTQTPRHKVTEMGQEVTMRCQPILGHNTVFWYRQTMMQGLELLAYFRNRAPLDDSGMPKDRFSAEMPDATLATLKIQPSEPRDSAVYFCASGLGRAETQYFGPGTRLLVL.

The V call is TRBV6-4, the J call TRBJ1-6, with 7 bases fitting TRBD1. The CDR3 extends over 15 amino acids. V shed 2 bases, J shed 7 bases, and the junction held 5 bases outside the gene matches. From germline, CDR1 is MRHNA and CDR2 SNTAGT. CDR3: CASSDASGQNSPLHF. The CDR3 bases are TGTGCCAGCAGTGACGCCTCGGGACAGAATTCACCCCTCCACTTT.

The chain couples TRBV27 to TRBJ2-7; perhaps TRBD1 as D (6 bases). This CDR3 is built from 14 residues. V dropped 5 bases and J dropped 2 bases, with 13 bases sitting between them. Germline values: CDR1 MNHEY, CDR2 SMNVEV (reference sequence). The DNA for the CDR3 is TGTGCCAGCAGTGCAAAACAGGGAACCTACGAGCAGTACTTC. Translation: CASSAKQGTYEQYF.

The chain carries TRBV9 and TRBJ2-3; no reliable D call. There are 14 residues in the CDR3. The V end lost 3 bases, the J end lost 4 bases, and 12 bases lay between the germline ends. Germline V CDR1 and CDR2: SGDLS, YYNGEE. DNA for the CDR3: TGTGCCAGCAGCGCCCAGAGTCGTGCAGATACGCAGTATTTT. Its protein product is CASSAQSRADTQYF.

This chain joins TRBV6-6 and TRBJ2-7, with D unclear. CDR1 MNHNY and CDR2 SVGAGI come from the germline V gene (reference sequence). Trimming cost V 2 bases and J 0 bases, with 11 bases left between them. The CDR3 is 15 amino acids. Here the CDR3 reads CASSYPARSSYEQYF. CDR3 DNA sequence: TGTGCCAGCAGTTACCCTGCCAGGTCCTCCTACGAGCAGTACTTC.

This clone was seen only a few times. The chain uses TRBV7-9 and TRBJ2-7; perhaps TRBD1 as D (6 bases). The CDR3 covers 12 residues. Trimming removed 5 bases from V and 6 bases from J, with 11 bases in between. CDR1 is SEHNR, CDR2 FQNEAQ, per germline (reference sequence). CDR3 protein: CASSRTDSEQYF. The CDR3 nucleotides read TGTGCCAGCAGCCGAACGGACAGCGAGCAGTACTTC.

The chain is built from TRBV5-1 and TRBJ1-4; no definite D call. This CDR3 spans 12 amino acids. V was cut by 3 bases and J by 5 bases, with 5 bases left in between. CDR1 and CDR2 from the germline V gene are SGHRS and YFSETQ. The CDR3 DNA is TGCGCCAGCAGCTACGGGAATGAAAAACTGTTTTTT. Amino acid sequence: CASSYGNEKLFF.

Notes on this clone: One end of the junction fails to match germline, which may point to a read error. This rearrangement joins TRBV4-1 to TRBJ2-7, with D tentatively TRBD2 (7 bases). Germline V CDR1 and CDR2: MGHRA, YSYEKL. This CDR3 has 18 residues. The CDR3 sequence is CASSQLWGGADLWYGQYF. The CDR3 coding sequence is TGCGCCAGCAGCCAACTTTGGGGGGGCGCCGACCTTTGGTACGGGCAGTACTTC.

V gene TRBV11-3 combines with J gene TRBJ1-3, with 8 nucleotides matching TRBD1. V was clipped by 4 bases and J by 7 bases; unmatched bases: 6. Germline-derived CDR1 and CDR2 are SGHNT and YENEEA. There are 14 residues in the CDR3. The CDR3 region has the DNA TGTGCCAGCAGCTCGACAGGGGATGGGAACACCATATATTTT. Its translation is CASSSTGDGNTIYF.

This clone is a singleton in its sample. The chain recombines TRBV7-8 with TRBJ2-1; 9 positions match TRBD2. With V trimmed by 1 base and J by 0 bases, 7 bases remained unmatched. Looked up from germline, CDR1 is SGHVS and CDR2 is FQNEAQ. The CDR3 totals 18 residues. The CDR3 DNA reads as TGTGCCAGCAGCTTAGATCGCGGGAGGGCCCGCTCCTACAATGAGCAGTTCTTC. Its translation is CASSLDRGRARSYNEQFF.

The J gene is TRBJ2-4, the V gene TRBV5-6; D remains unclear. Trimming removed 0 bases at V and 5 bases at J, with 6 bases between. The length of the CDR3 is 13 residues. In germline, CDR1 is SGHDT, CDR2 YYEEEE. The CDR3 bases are TGTGCCAGCAGCTTGGTTGGGGAAAACATTCAGTACTTC. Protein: CASSLVGENIQYF.

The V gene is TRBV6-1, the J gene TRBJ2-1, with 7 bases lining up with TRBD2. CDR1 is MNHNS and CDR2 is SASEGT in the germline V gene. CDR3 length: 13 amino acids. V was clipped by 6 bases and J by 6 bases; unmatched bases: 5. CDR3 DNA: TGTGCCAGCAGCCTGGGGGAGGGCAATGAGCAGTTCTTC. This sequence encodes CASSLGEGNEQFF.

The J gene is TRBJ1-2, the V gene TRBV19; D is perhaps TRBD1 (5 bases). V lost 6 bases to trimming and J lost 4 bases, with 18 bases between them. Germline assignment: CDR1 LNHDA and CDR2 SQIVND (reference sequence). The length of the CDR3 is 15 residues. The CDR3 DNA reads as TGTGCCAGTAGCCTTAAACAGACAGCGATCTATGGCTACACCTTC. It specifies CASSLKQTAIYGYTF.

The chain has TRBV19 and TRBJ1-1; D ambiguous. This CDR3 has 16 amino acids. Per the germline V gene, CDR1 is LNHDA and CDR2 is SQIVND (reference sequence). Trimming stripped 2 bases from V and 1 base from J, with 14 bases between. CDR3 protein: CASSIRTQRRNTEAFF. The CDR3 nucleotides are TGTGCCAGTAGTATAAGGACCCAGAGGAGGAACACTGAAGCTTTCTTT.

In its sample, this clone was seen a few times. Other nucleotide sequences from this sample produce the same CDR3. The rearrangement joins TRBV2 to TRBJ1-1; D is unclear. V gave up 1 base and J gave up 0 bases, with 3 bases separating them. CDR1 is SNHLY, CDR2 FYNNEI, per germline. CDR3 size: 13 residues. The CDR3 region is CASSEEVNTEAFF. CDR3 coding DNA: TGTGCCAGCAGTGAAGAAGTGAACACTGAAGCTTTCTTT.

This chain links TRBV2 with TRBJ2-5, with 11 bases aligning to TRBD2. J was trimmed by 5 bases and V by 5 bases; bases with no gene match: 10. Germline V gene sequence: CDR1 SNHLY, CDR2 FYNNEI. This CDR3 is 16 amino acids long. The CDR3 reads CASSSRLAGWRETQYF. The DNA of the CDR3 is TGTGCCAGCAGTTCCAGACTAGCGGGGTGGAGGGAGACCCAGTACTTC.

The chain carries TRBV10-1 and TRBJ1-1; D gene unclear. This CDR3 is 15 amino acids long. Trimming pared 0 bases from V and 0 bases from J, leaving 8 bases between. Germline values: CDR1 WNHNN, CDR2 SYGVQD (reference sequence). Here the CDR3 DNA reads TGCGCCAGCAGTGAGTCACCAGGTGTGAACACTGAAGCTTTCTTT. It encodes CASSESPGVNTEAFF.

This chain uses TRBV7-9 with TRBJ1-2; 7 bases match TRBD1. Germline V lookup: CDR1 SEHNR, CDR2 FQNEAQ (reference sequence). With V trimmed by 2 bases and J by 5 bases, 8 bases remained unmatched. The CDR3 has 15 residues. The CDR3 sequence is CASSLRGQSFYGYTF. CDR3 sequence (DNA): TGTGCCAGCAGCTTAAGGGGACAGAGCTTTTATGGCTACACCTTC. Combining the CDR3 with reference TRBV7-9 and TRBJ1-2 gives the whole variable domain DTGVSQNPRHKITKRGQNVTFRCDPISEHNRLYWYRQTLGQGPEFLTYFQNEAQLEKSRLLSDRFSAERPKGSFSTLEIQRTEQGDSAMYLCASSLRGQSFYGYTFGSGTRLTVV.

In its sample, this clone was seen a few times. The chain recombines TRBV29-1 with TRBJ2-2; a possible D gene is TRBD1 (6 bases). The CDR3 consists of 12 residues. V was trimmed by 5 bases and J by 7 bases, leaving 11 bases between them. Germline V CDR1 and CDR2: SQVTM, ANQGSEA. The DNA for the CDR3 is TGCAGCGTTAGAAGGGGGAGCGGGGAGCTGTTTTTT. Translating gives CSVRRGSGELFF.